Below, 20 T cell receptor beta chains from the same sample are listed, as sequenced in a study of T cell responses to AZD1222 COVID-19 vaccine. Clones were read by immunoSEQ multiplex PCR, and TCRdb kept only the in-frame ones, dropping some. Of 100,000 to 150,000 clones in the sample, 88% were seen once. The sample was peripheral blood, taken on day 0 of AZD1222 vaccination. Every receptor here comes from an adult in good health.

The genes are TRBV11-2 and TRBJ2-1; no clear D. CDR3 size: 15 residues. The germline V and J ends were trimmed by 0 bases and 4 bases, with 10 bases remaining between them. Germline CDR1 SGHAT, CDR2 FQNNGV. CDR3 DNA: TGTGCCAGCAGCTTAGAGGTAGGAACTTACAATGAGCAGTTCTTC. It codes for CASSLEVGTYNEQFF. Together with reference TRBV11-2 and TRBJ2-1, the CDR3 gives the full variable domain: EAGVAQSPRYKIIEKRQSVAFWCNPISGHATLYWYQQILGQGPKLLIQFQNNGVVDDSQLPKDRFSAERLKGVDSTLKIQPAKLEDSAVYLCASSLEVGTYNEQFFGPGTRLTVL.

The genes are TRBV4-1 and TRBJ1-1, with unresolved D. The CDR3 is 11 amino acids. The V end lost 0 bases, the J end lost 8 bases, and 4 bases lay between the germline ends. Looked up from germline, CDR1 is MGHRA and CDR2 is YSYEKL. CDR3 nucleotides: TGCGCCAGCAGCCAAGAAAGGGAAGCTTTCTTT. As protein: CASSQEREAFF.

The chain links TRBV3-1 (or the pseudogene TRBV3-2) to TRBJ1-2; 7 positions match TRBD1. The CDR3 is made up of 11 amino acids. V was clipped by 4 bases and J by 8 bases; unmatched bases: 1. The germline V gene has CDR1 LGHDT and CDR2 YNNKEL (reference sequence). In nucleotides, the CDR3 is TGTGCCAGCAGCCGGGACAGCGGCTACACCTTC. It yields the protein CASSRDSGYTF.

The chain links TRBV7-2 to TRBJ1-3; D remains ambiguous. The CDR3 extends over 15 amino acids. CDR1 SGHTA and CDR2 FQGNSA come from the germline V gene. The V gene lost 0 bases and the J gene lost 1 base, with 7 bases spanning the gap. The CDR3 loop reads CASSLAPASGNTIYF. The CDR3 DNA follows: TGTGCCAGCAGCTTAGCCCCAGCGTCTGGAAACACCATATATTTT. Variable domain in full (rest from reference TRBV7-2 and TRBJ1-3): GAGVSQSPSNKVTEKGKDVELRCDPISGHTALYWYRQSLGQGLEFLIYFQGNSAPDKSGLPSDRFSAERTGGSVSTLTIQRTQQEDSAVYLCASSLAPASGNTIYFGEGSWLTVV.

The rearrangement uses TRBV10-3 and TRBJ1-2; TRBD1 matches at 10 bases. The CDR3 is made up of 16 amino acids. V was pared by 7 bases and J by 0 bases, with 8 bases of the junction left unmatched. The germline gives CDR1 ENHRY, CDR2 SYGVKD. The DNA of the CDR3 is TGTGCCATCACTGCGGACAGGGGGGAAGCTAACTATGGCTACACCTTC. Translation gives CAITADRGEANYGYTF.

The CDR3 nucleotides are TGTGCCAGCACCCCCTTAGCGGGGACCTACAATGAGCAGTTCTTC. Protein sequence: CASTPLAGTYNEQFF. V gene TRBV27 combines with J gene TRBJ2-1, with 8 bases identical to TRBD2. From germline, CDR1 is MNHEY and CDR2 SMNVEV (reference sequence). The V segment lost 7 bases and the J segment 2 bases; nucleotides outside the gene matches: 7. The CDR3 covers 15 residues.

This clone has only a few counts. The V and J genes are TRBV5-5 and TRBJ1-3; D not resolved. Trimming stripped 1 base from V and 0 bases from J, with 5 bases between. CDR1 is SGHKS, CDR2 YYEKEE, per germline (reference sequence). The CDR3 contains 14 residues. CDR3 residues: CASSLILSGNTIYF. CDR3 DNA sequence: TGTGCCAGCAGCTTGATACTCTCTGGAAACACCATATATTTT.

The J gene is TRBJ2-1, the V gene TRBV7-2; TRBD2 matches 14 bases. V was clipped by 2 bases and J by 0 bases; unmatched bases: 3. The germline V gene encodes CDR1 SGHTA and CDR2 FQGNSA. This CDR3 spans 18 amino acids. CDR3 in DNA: TGTGCCAGCAGCTTAAGGACTAGCGGGAGGATCTCCTACAATGAGCAGTTCTTC. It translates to CASSLRTSGRISYNEQFF.

Here the CDR3 reads CASSAGRVGYNEQFF. The CDR3 DNA follows: TGTGCCAGCAGCGCCGGGAGGGTGGGCTACAATGAGCAGTTCTTC. The chain combines TRBV6-2 or TRBV6-3 with TRBJ2-1; 8 nucleotides agree with TRBD2. The CDR3 length is 15 residues. Germline CDR1 reads MNHEY; CDR2 reads SVGEGT. V lost 6 bases to trimming and J lost 3 bases; unmatched junction nucleotides: 7.

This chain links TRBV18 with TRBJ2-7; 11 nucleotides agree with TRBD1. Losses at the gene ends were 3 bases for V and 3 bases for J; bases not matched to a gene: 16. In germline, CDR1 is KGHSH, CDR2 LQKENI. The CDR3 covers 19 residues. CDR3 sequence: CASSPLGTGGFGALYEQYF. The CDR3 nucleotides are TGTGCCAGCTCACCCCTCGGGACAGGGGGATTCGGGGCTCTCTACGAGCAGTACTTC.

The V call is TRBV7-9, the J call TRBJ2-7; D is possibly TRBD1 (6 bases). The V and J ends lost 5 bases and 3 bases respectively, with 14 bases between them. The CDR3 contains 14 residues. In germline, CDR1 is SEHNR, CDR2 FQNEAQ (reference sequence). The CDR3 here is CASSPTGTHYEQYF. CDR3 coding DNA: TGTGCCAGCAGCCCGACAGGAACCCACTACGAGCAGTACTTC.

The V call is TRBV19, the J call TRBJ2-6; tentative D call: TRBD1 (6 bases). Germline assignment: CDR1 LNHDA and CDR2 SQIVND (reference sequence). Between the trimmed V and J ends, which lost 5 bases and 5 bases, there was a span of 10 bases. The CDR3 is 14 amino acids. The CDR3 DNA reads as TGTGCCAGTAGTCACCGGGACAGGGCCAACGTCCTGACTTTC. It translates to CASSHRDRANVLTF.

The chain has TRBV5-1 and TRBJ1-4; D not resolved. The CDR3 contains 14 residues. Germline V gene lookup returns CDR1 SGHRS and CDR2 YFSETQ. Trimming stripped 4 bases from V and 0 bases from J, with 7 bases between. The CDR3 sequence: CASSAQATNEKLFF. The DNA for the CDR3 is TGCGCCAGCAGCGCTCAGGCAACTAATGAAAAACTGTTTTTT. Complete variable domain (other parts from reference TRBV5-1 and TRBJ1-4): KAGVTQTPRYLIKTRGQQVTLSCSPISGHRSVSWYQQTPGQGLQFLFEYFSETQRNKGNFPGRFSGRQFSNSRSEMNVSTLELGDSALYLCASSAQATNEKLFFGSGTQLSVL.

As DNA, the CDR3 is TGTGCCAGCACTTTTCAGGGGACCGGGGAGCTGTTTTTT. Amino acid sequence: CASTFQGTGELFF. The chain links TRBV12-3 or TRBV12-4 to TRBJ2-2, with D possibly TRBD1 on 6 matching bases. The CDR3 consists of 13 residues. V was shortened by 7 bases and J by 5 bases, with 11 bases between the two germline ends.

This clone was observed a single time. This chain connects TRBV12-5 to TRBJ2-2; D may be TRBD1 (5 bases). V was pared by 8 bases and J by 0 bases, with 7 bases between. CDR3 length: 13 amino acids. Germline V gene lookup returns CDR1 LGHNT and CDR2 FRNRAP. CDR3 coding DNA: TGTGCTAGTAGGGGCCCGAACACCGGGGAGCTGTTTTTT. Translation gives CASRGPNTGELFF.

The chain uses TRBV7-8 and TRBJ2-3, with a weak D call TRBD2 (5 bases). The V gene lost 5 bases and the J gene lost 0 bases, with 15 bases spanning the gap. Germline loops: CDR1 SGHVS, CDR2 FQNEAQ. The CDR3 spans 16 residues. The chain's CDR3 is CASSTILGVSTDTQYF. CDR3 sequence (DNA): TGTGCCAGCAGCACCATTCTCGGGGTGAGCACAGATACGCAGTATTTT.

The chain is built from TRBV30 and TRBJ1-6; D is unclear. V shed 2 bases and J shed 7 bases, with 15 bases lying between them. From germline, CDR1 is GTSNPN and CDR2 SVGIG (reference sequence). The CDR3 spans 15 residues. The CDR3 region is CAWSSPGVQNSPLHF. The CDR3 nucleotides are TGTGCCTGGAGTTCCCCCGGGGTTCAAAATTCACCCCTCCACTTT.

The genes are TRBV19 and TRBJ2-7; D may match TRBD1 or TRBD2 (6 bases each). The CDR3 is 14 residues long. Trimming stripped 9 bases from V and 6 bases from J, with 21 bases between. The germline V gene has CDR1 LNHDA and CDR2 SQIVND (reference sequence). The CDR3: CASMGVSGAGEQYF. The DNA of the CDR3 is TGTGCCAGCATGGGAGTCTCGGGGGCGGGCGAGCAGTACTTC. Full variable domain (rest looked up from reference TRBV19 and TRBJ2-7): DGGITQSPKYLFRKEGQNVTLSCEQNLNHDAMYWYRQDPGQGLRLIYYSQIVNDFQKGDIAEGYSVSREKKESFPLTVTSAQKNPTAFYLCASMGVSGAGEQYFGPGTRLTVT.

DNA of the CDR3: TGTGCCACCCGAAGTAGTCAGAGCCAGCCCCAGCATTTT. Protein sequence: CATRSSQSQPQHF. This chain uses TRBV24-1 with TRBJ1-5; D unresolved. Germline V gene sequence: CDR1 KGHDR, CDR2 SFDVKD. The V and J ends lost 9 bases and 7 bases respectively, with 15 bases between them. The CDR3 extends over 13 amino acids.

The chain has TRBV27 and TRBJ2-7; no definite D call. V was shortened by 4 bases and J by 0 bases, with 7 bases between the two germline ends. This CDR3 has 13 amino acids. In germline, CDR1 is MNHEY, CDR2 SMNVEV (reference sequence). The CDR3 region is CASSSLASYEQYF. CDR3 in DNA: TGTGCCAGCAGTTCGTTGGCCTCCTACGAGCAGTACTTC.